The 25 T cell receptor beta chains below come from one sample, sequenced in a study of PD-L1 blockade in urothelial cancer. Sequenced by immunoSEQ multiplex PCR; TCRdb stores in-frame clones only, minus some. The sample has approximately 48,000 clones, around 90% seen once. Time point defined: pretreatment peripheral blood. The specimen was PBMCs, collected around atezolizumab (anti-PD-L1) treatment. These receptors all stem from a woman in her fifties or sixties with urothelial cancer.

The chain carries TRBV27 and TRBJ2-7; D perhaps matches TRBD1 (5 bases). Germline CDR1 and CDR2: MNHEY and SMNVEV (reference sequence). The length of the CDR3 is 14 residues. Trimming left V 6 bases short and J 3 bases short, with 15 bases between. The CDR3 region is CASRPVSGNYEQYF. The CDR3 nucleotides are TGTGCCAGCAGGCCCGTGTCAGGGAACTACGAGCAGTACTTC.

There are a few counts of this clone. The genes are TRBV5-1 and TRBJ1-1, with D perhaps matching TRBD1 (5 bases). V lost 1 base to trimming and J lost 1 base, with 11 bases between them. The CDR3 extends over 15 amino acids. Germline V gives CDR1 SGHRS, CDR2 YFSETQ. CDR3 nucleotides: TGCGCCAGCAGCTTGTCCCAGGGCCCGAACACTGAAGCTTTCTTT. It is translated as CASSLSQGPNTEAFF.

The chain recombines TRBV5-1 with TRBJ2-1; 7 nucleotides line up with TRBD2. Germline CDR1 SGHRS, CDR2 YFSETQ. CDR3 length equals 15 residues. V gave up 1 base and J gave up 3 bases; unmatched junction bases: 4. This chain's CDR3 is CASSLMSSGYNEQFF. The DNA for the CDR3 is TGCGCCAGCAGCTTGATGTCTAGCGGCTACAATGAGCAGTTCTTC.

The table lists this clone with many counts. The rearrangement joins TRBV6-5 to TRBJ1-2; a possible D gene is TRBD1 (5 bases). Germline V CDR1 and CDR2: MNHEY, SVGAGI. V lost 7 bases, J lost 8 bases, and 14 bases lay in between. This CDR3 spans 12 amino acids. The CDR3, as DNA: TGTGCCAGCATGCAGGGACTTAAAGGCTACACCTTC. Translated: CASMQGLKGYTF.

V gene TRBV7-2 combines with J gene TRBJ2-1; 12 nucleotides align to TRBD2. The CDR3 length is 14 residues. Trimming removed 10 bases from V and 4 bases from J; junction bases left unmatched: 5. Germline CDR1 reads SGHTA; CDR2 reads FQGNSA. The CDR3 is CATSGRAGYNEQFF. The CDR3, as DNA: TGTGCCACTAGCGGGAGGGCTGGTTACAATGAGCAGTTCTTC.

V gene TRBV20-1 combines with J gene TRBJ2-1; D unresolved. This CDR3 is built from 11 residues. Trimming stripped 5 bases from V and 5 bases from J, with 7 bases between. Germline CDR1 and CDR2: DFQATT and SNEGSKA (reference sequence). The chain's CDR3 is CSARYHNEQFF. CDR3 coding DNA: TGCAGTGCTCGCTATCACAATGAGCAGTTCTTC.

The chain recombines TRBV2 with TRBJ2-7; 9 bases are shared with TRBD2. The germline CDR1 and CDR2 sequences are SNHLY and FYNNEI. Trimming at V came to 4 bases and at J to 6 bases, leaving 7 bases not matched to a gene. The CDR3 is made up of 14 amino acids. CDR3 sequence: CASSAPGTSTEQYF. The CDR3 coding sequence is TGTGCCAGCAGTGCGCCCGGGACTAGCACCGAGCAGTACTTC.

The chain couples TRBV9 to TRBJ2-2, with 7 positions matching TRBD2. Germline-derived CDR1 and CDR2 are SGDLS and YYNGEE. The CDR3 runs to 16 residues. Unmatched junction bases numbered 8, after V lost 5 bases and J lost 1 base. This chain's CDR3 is CASRSAGLKNTGELFF. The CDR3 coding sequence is TGTGCCAGCAGGTCGGCGGGACTAAAGAACACCGGGGAGCTGTTTTTT.

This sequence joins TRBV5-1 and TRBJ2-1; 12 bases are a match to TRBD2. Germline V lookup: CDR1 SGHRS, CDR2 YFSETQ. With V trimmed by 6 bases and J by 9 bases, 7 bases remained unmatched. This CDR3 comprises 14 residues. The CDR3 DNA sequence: TGCGCCAGCAATGAAACTAGCGGGAGGATTGAGCAGTTCTTC. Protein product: CASNETSGRIEQFF.

The DNA for the CDR3 is TGTGCCAGCAGCTTACTAGCGGGAGTAGGCACAGATACGCAGTATTTT. It yields the protein CASSLLAGVGTDTQYF. This sequence joins TRBV13 and TRBJ2-3; 10 bases line up with TRBD2. The CDR3 extends over 16 amino acids. J gave up 1 base and V 2 bases, and 3 bases lay outside the gene matches. Germline-derived CDR1 and CDR2 are PRHDT and FYEKMQ (reference sequence). The whole variable domain, filled in from reference TRBV13 and TRBJ2-3, reads AAGVIQSPRHLIKEKRETATLKCYPIPRHDTVYWYQQGPGQDPQFLISFYEKMQSDKGSIPDRFSAQQFSDYHSELNMSSLELGDSALYFCASSLLAGVGTDTQYFGPGTRLTVL.

The CDR3 sequence is CASSTGTTETQYF. DNA of the CDR3: TGTGCCAGTAGTACAGGGACTACAGAGACCCAGTACTTC. The V and J genes are TRBV19 and TRBJ2-5, with TRBD2 matching 7 bases. The CDR3 length is 13 residues. Germline CDR1 and CDR2: LNHDA and SQIVND (reference sequence). The V gene end was trimmed by 4 bases and the J gene end by 4 bases; junction bases not matched to a gene: 3.

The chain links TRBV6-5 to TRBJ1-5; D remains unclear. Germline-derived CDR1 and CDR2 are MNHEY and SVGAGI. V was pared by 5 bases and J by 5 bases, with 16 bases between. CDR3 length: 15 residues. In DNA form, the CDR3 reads TGTGCCAGCAGTCCGGGATCCCGAGTCGATCAGCCCCAGCATTTT. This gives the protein CASSPGSRVDQPQHF.

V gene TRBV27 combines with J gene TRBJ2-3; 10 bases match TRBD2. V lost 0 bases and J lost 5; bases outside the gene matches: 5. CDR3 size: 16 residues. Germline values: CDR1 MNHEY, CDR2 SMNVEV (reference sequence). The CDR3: CASSLSSGGGRDTQYF. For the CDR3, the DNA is TGTGCCAGCAGTTTATCCAGCGGGGGGGGAAGAGATACGCAGTATTTT.

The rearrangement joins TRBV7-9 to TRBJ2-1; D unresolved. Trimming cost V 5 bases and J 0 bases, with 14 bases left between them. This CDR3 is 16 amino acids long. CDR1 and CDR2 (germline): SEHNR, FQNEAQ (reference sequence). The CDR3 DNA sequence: TGTGCCAGCAGCCCGCCACTCTCCCGCTCCTACAATGAGCAGTTCTTC. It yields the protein CASSPPLSRSYNEQFF.

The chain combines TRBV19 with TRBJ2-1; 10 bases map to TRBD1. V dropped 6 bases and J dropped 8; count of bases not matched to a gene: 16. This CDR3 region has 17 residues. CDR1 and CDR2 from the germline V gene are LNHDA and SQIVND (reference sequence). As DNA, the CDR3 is TGTGCCAGTAGCGAACGACAGGGGGCCAACCGTCTCGATGAGCAGTTCTTC. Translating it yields CASSERQGANRLDEQFF.

For the CDR3, the DNA is TGTGCCAGCAGCCAAGGGGGTGGGCTCTATGGCTACACCTTC. This encodes CASSQGGGLYGYTF. The chain recombines TRBV7-2 with TRBJ1-2; weak D call: TRBD1 (6 bases). The CDR3 spans 14 residues. The germline V gene encodes CDR1 SGHTA and CDR2 FQGNSA. V was trimmed by 5 bases and J by 4 bases, leaving 14 bases between them.

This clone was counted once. The CDR3 DNA sequence: TGCGCCAGCAGCCAGGGCCGCCTTAACTATGGCTACACCTTC. Amino acid sequence: CASSQGRLNYGYTF. This sequence joins TRBV4-1 and TRBJ1-2; no definite D call. This CDR3 is built from 14 residues. The germline gives CDR1 MGHRA, CDR2 YSYEKL. V dropped 3 bases and J dropped 1 base, with 9 bases sitting between them.

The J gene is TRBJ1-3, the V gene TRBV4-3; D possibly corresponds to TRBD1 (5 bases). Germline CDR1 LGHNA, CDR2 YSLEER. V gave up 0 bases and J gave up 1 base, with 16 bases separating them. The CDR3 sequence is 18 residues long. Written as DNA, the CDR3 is TGCGCCAGCAGCCAAGAGATTTACAGGAGCTTATCTGGAAACACCATATATTTT. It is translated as CASSQEIYRSLSGNTIYF.

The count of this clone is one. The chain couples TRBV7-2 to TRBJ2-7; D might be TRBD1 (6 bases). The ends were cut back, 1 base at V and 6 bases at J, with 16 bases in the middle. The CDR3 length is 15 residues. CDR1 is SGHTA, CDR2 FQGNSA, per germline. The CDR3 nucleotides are TGTGCCAGCAGCTTAGTCGGCAGGGGCCTCGGCGAGCAGTACTTC. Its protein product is CASSLVGRGLGEQYF.

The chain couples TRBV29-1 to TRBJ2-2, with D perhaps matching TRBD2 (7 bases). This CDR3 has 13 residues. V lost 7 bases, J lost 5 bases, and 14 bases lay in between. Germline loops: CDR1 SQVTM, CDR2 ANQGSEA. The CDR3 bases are TGCAGCGCAGGGAGGGGGTCGACCGGGGAGCTGTTTTTT. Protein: CSAGRGSTGELFF.

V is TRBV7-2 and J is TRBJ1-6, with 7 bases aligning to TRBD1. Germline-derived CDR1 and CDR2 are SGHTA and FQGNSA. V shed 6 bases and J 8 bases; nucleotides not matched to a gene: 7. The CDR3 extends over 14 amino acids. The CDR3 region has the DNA TGTGCCAGCAGTCGACAGGGCATCGATTCACCCCTCCACTTT. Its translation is CASSRQGIDSPLHF.

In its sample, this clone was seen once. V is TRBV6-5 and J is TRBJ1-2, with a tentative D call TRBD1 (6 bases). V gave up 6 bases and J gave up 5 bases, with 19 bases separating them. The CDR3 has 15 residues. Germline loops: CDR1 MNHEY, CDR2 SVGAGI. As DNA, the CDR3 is TGTGCCAGCAGCCGGGGGGGGCAGGGAGGTTATGGCTACACCTTC. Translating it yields CASSRGGQGGYGYTF.

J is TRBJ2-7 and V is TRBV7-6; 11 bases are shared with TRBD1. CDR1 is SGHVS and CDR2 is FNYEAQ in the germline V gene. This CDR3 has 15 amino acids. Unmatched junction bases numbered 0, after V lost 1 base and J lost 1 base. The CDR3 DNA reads TGTGCCAGCAGCTTAGGGGACAGGGGGTCCTACGAGCAGTACTTC. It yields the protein CASSLGDRGSYEQYF.

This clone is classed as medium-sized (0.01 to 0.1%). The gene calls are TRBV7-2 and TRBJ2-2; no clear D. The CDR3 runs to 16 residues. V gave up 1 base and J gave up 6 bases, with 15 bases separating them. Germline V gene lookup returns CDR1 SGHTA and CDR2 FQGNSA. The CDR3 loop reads CASSLVEAALAGELFF. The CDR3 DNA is TGTGCCAGCAGCTTAGTAGAGGCGGCCCTCGCCGGGGAGCTGTTTTTT.

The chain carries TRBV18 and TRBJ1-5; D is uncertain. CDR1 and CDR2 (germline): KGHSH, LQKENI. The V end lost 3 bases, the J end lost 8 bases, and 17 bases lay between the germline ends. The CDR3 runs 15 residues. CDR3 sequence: CASSPTRVEIKPQHF. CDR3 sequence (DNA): TGTGCCAGCTCACCGACACGCGTGGAAATCAAGCCCCAGCATTTT.